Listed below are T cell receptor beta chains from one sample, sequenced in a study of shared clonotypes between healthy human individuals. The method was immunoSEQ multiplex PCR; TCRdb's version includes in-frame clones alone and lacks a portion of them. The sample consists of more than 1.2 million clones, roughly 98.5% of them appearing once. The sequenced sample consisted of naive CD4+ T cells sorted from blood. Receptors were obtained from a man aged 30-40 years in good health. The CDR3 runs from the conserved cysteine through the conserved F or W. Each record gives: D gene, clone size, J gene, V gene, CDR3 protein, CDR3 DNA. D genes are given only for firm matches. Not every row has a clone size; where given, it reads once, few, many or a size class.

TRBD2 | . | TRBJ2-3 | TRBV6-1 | CASSDVRWTSGTLTDTQYF | TGTGCCAGCAGTGACGTACGGTGGACTAGCGGGACCCTCACAGATACGCAGTATTTT
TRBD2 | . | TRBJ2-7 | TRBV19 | CASSIGLVLQEQYF | TGTGCCAGTAGTATCGGACTAGTACTTCAGGAGCAGTACTTC
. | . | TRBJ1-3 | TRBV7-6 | CASSLVTGGPLSLSGNTIYF | TGTGCCAGCAGCTTAGTTACAGGCGGTCCGCTCTCTCTCTCTGGAAACACCATATATTTT
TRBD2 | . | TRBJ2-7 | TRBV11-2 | CASSSLGLAGVHEQYF | TGTGCCAGCAGCAGCCTAGGACTAGCGGGAGTCCACGAGCAGTACTTC
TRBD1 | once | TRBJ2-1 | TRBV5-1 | CASRNTGTDVVEQFF | TGCGCCAGCAGAAACACCGGGACAGACGTCGTGGAGCAGTTCTTC
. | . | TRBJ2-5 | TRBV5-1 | CASSPRLVSRGGETQYF | TGCGCCAGCAGCCCTCGACTAGTTTCGAGGGGCGGAGAGACCCAGTACTTC
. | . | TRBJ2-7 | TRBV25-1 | CASLDSFSYEQYF | TGTGCCAGCCTCGACTCCTTCTCCTACGAGCAGTACTTC
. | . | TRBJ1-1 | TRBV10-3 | CAISVVGGGNTEAFF | TGTGCCATCAGTGTGGTTGGAGGGGGGAACACTGAAGCTTTCTTT
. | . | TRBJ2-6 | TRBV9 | CASSVVSSGANVLTF | TGTGCCAGCAGCGTAGTTAGCTCTGGGGCCAACGTCCTGACTTTC
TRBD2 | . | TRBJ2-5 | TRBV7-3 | CASSLTISGRPYF | TGTGCCAGCAGCTTAACAATTAGCGGGAGGCCCTACTTC
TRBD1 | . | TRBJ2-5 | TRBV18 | CASSPLMGQGNQETQYF | TGTGCCAGCTCACCCTTGATGGGACAGGGAAACCAAGAGACCCAGTACTTC
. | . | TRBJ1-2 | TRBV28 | CASSSPGYGYTF | TGTGCCAGCAGTTCACCGGGATATGGCTACACCTTC
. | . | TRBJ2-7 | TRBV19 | CASSNRAGAEHEQYF | TGTGCCAGTAGTAACAGGGCGGGAGCGGAGCACGAGCAGTACTTC
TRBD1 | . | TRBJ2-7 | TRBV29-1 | CSAQTGVDEQYF | TGCAGCGCACAAACAGGGGTCGACGAGCAGTACTTC
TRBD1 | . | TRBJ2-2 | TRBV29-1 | CSVGDRVNTGELFF | TGCAGCGTGGGGGACAGGGTGAACACCGGGGAGCTGTTTTTT
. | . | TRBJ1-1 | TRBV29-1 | CSVARGVNTEAFF | TGCAGCGTTGCGCGGGGCGTGAACACTGAAGCTTTCTTT
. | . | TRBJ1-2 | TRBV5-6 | CASSLGRTLGYTF | TGTGCCAGCAGCTTGGGGAGAACTCTTGGCTACACCTTC
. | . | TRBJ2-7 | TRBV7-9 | CASSFGSYEQYF | TGTGCCAGCAGCTTCGGCAGCTACGAGCAGTACTTC